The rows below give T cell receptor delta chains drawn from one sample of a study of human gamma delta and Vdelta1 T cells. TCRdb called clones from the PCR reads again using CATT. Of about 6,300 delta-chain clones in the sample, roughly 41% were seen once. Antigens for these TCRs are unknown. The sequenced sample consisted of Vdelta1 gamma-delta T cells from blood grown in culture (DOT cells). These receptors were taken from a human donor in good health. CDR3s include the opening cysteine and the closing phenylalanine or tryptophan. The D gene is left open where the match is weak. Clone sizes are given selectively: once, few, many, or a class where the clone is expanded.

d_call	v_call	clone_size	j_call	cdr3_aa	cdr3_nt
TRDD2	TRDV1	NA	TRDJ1	CALGDYFLRIRGGPDKLIF	TGTGCTCTTGGGGATTACTTCCTACGTATCAGGGGGGGCCCCGATAAACTCATCTTT
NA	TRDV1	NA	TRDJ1	CALGERYLSSPSKLIF	TGTGCTCTTGGGGAACGGTACCTATCCTCACCGTCTAAACTCATCTTT
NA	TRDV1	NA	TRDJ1	CALGPFVGRGLSADKLIF	TGTGCTCTTGGGCCCTTCGTTGGGCGCGGTTTAAGCGCCGATAAACTCATCTTT
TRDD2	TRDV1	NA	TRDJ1	CALGEFPTRLPLIYTDKLIF	TGTGCTCTTGGGGAATTTCCTACTCGGCTCCCTCTGATTTACACCGATAAACTCATCTTT
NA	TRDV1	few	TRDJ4	CALGELAVPRGGTVAPLIF	TGTGCTCTTGGGGAACTAGCTGTCCCCCGGGGGGGGACGGTGGCACCCCTGATCTTT
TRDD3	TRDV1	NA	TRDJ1	CALGVTGVEKTGDQQPELIF	TGTGCTCTTGGGGTAACCGGTGTGGAAAAAACTGGGGATCAACAACCGGAACTCATCTTT
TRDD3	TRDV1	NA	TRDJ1	CALGESPRLAYFSTGGPYTDKLIF	TGTGCTCTTGGGGAATCCCCCCGTTTGGCCTATTTCAGTACTGGGGGACCGTACACCGATAAACTCATCTTT
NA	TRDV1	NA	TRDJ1	CALGERSSYQVLGNTDKLIF	TGTGCTCTTGGGGAACGCTCATCCTACCAAGTACTGGGGAATACCGATAAACTCATCTTT
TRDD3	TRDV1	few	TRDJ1	CALGEKDEMMSTGGRSLYTDKLIF	TGTGCTCTTGGGGAAAAGGATGAGATGATGAGTACTGGGGGACGGTCTTTGTACACCGATAAACTCATCTTT
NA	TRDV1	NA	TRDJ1	CALGELRAHFYTDKLIF	TGTGCTCTTGGGGAATTAAGGGCACACTTCTACACCGATAAACTCATCTTT
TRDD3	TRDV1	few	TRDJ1	CALGEPASPDRTGGSYTDKLIF	TGTGCTCTTGGGGAACCTGCCTCCCCAGATCGTACTGGGGGATCGTACACCGATAAACTCATCTTT
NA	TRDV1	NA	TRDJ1	CALGDLVLGVRLYTDKLIF	TGTGCTCTTGGGGACTTGGTTCTGGGTGTCCGCCTGTACACCGATAAACTCATCTTT
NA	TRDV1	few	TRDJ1	CALGEIQRATRGTPDKLIF	TGTGCTCTTGGGGAAATCCAACGAGCTACGCGGGGGACACCCGATAAACTCATCTTT
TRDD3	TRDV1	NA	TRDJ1	CALGDGTACLTGGDTPSYTDKLIF	TGTGCTCTTGGGGACGGGACCGCCTGCCTAACGGGGGGGGATACACCCTCGTACACCGATAAACTCATCTTT
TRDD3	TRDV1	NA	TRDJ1	CALGEGRTGAQLIF	TGTGCTCTTGGGGAAGGCCGTACTGGGGCACAACTCATCTTT
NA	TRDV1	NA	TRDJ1	CALGEFLRAPPGVGDTDKLIF	TGTGCTCTTGGGGAATTCCTACGTGCACCCCCGGGGGTGGGGGACACCGATAAACTCATCTTT
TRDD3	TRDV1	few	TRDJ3	CALGEGAINWGIRSSWDTRQMFF	TGTGCTCTTGGGGAAGGGGCGATTAACTGGGGGATACGCTCCTCCTGGGACACCCGACAGATGTTTTTC
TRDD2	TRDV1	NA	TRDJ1	CALGGPRTAFLLLGVDKLIF	TGTGCTCTTGGGGGTCCTAGGACCGCCTTCCTACTGTTAGGGGTCGATAAACTCATCTTT
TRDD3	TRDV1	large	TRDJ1	CALGELLNLGDTRVDKLIF	TGTGCTCTTGGGGAACTCCTCAATCTGGGGGATACGCGAGTCGATAAACTCATCTTT
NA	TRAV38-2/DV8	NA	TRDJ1	CAYRSRIVFLIPSAGGGPNTDKLIF	TGTGCTTATAGGAGTAGAATTGTCTTCCTAATCCCCTCGGCTGGGGGGGGTCCGAACACCGATAAACTCATCTTT
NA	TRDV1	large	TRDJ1	CALGEEHPNLNTDKLIF	TGTGCTCTTGGGGAAGAGCATCCGAATTTGAACACCGATAAACTCATCTTT
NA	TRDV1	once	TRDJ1	CALGERVLGVGDTDKLIF	TGTGCTCTTGGGGAACGGGTCCTAGGGGTCGGGGACACCGATAAACTCATCTTT
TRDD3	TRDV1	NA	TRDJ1	CALGERVSVGDTFSGTNFTDKLIF	TGTGCTCTTGGGGAACGGGTGTCGGTGGGGGATACGTTTTCCGGTACTAATTTCACCGATAAACTCATCTTT
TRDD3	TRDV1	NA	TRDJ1	CSLGEFSSPTLTGGSYHPDKLIF	TGTTCTCTTGGGGAATTTTCCTCCCCAACCCTTACTGGGGGATCCTACCACCCCGATAAACTCATCTTT
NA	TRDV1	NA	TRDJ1	CALGELILPRQKPTDLEYTDKLIF	TGTGCTCTTGGGGAACTAATACTTCCTCGACAAAAACCCACTGATTTAGAATACACCGATAAACTCATTTTT
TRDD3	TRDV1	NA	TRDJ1	CALGLLGDRTGGYDKLIF	TGTGCTCTTGGACTACTCGGAGACCGCACTGGGGGATACGATAAACTCATCTTT
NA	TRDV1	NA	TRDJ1	CALGECTTCTGPRFYTDKLIF	TGTGCTCTTGGGGAATGCACTACTTGTACTGGGCCGCGGTTTTACACCGATAAACTCATCTTT
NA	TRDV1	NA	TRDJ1	CALGDLYESTDSDKLIF	TGTGCTCTTGGGGACCTCTACGAAAGTACTGATTCCGATAAACTCATCTTT
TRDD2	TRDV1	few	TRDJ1	CALGEGRGAFLIAMGTYTDKLIF	TGTGCTCTTGGGGAAGGGAGGGGGGCCTTCCTAATTGCCATGGGGACCTACACCGATAAACTCATCTTT
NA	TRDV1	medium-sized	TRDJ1	CALGELLPQLGGSTGRTDKLIF	TGTGCTCTTGGGGAACTCCTTCCTCAGTTGGGGGGGTCTACGGGGCGCACCGATAAACTCATCTTT
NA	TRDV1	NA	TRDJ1	CALGELGLLQDWGYTSTDKLIF	TGTGCTCTTGGGGAACTAGGGCTCCTACAGGACTGGGGATATACCTCCACCGATAAACTCATCTTT
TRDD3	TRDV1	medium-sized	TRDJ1	CALGVVILGDQGHTDKLIF	TGTGCTCTTGGGGTCGTCATACTGGGGGACCAGGGGCACACCGATAAACTCATCTTT
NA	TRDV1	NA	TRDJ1	CALGGHGLPTTPGGLGEVKLIF	TGTGCTCTTGGGGGACACGGCCTTCCTACTACCCCTGGGGGATTAGGCGAGGTTAAACTCATCTTT
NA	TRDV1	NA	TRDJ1	CALGPLENWAYTDKLIF	TGTGCTCTTGGGCCACTTGAAAACTGGGCGTACACCGATAAACTCATCTTT
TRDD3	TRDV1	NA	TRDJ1	CALGEIAHFLWGMRGTDKLIF	TGTGCTCTTGGGGAAATTGCCCACTTCCTGTGGGGGATGAGGGGGACCGATAAACTCATCTTT
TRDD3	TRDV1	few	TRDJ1	CALGPLSAPPYWGIRTDKLIF	TGTGCTCTTGGGCCCCTCTCAGCCCCCCCGTACTGGGGGATACGTACCGATAAACTCATCTTT
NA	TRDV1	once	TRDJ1	CALGESTSYGWGIGPQTDKLIF	TGTGCTCTTGGGGAGTCGACTTCCTATGGGTGGGGGATCGGCCCTCAAACCGATAAACTCATCTTT
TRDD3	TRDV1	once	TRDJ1	CALGEPPLWGIHSPTDKLIF	TGTGCTCTTGGGGAACCCCCTCTGTGGGGGATACACTCCCCCACCGATAAACTCATCTTT
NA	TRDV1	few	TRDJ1	CALGEVGERPGAHYTDKLIF	TGTGCTCTTGGGGAAGTGGGTGAGCGCCCTGGGGCACACTACACCGATAAACTCATCTTT
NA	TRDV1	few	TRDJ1	CALGEFLSRGPTRNTDKLIF	TGTGCTCTTGGGGAGTTCCTAAGCCGGGGCCCTACCCGGAACACCGATAAACTCATCTTT
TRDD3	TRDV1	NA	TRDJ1	CARPVGLSRYWGPQGGTDKLIF	TGTGCTCGGCCAGTAGGCCTTTCTAGGTACTGGGGGCCTCAGGGAGGGACCGATAAACTCATCTTT
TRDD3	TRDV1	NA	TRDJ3	CALGELGPPKWGIGWDTRQMFF	TGTGCTCTTGGGGAACTAGGGCCCCCAAAATGGGGGATTGGCTGGGACACCCGACAGATGTTTTTC